The present entry profiles one T cell receptor beta chain with its context. These data are taken from a study of T-cell reconstitution after alpha-beta-depleted transplantation in children. The CDR3 is made up of 21 amino acids. The J segment lost 0 bases and the V segment lost 3 bases, leaving 15 bases of the junction unmatched. Germline assignment: CDR1 LNHNV and CDR2 YYDKDF (reference sequence). During its preparation, the TCRbeta library received unique molecular identifiers. TCRdb itself ran the PCR reads through MiXCR, one entry per CDR3 protein. This table holds over 450,000 distinct CDR3 sequences, over 9.5% found once.

This receptor was obtained from a child between 2 and 9 years old with inherited bone marrow failure, due to receive a stem cell transplant. Sequencing used PBMCs, obtained before TCRalphabeta/CD19-depleted stem cell transplant. This chain uses TRBV15 with TRBJ2-1; 12 bases map to TRBD2. CDR3 in DNA: TGTGCCACCAGCAGCCTCGTAACCGGGACTAGCGGGTATAACTCCTACAATGAGCAGTTCTTC. This encodes CATSSLVTGTSGYNSYNEQFF.